A selection of T cell receptor beta chains follows, all from one sample in a study of control samples from healthy donors and cancer patients. Data came from immunoSEQ multiplex PCR; TCRdb stores just in-frame clones and leaves some out. The profile covers about 250,000 clones, with roughly 80% appearing a single time and 10% to 15% taken by the ten largest. The specimen sequenced was PBMCs. These receptors all come from a woman aged 60-70 years with lung cancer. Both conserved end residues are part of each CDR3. D genes are given only for firm matches. Where a row states a size, it is once, few, many or the class of an expanded clone; other rows omit it.

CDR3 length: 14
V gene: TRBV27
D gene: NA
J gene: TRBJ1-4
clone size: NA
CDR3 DNA: TGTGCCAGCCGTGGACAGTCTCCTAATGAAAAACTGTTTTTT
CDR3 protein: CASRGQSPNEKLFF

CDR3 length: 15
V gene: TRBV28
D gene: NA
J gene: TRBJ1-1
clone size: NA
CDR3 DNA: TGTGCCAGCATCTCGGGGCAGATCCTGAACACTGAAGCTTTCTTT
CDR3 protein: CASISGQILNTEAFF

CDR3 length: 15
V gene: TRBV18
D gene: TRBD1
J gene: TRBJ2-3
clone size: NA
CDR3 DNA: TGTGCCAGCTCACCAACGGGACAGGGCACAGATACGCAGTATTTT
CDR3 protein: CASSPTGQGTDTQYF

CDR3 length: 13
V gene: TRBV6-1
D gene: NA
J gene: TRBJ1-1
clone size: few
CDR3 DNA: TGTGCCAGCAGTGACCAGGGGAACACTGAAGCTTTCTTT
CDR3 protein: CASSDQGNTEAFF

CDR3 length: 16
V gene: TRBV28
D gene: TRBD1
J gene: TRBJ1-5
clone size: NA
CDR3 DNA: TGTGCCAGCAAGTCATCGGGGGGGACAGGGATTCTGTCCCAGCATTTT
CDR3 protein: CASKSSGGTGILSQHF

CDR3 length: 16
V gene: TRBV3-1/TRBV3-2
D gene: TRBD1
J gene: TRBJ1-1
clone size: NA
CDR3 DNA: TGTGCCAGCAGCCAGGAAACAGGGGTCGGGAACACTGAAGCTTTCTTT
CDR3 protein: CASSQETGVGNTEAFF

CDR3 length: 15
V gene: TRBV6-5
D gene: TRBD2
J gene: TRBJ2-3
clone size: NA
CDR3 DNA: TGTGCCAGCAGCGTAGCGGGGGCTGTCTCAGATACGCAGTATTTT
CDR3 protein: CASSVAGAVSDTQYF

CDR3 length: 13
V gene: TRBV27
D gene: NA
J gene: TRBJ2-1
clone size: NA
CDR3 DNA: TGTGCCAGCAGTTTGGGGATTGGAGCCAAGCAGTTCTTC
CDR3 protein: CASSLGIGAKQFF

CDR3 length: 13
V gene: TRBV24-1
D gene: NA
J gene: TRBJ2-2
clone size: NA
CDR3 DNA: TGTGCCACCAGCGGGCATTCTACCGGGGAGCTGTTTTTT
CDR3 protein: CATSGHSTGELFF

CDR3 length: 15
V gene: TRBV5-6
D gene: TRBD1
J gene: TRBJ1-4
clone size: NA
CDR3 DNA: TGTGCCAGCAGCTTGCCCGGGACAGAGAGAGAAAAACTGTTTTTT
CDR3 protein: CASSLPGTEREKLFF

CDR3 length: 12
V gene: TRBV11-2
D gene: NA
J gene: TRBJ2-6
clone size: NA
CDR3 DNA: TGTGCCAGCAGCCCGAGGGCCAACGTCCTGACTTTC
CDR3 protein: CASSPRANVLTF

CDR3 length: 13
V gene: TRBV2
D gene: NA
J gene: TRBJ2-6
clone size: NA
CDR3 DNA: TGTGCCAGCAGTTCCCTTGGGGCCAACGTCCTGACTTTC
CDR3 protein: CASSSLGANVLTF

CDR3 length: 15
V gene: TRBV15
D gene: NA
J gene: TRBJ2-2
clone size: NA
CDR3 DNA: TGTGCCACCAGCAGAGGGACAGACAACACCGGGGAGCTGTTTTTT
CDR3 protein: CATSRGTDNTGELFF

CDR3 length: 15
V gene: TRBV11-2
D gene: NA
J gene: TRBJ1-6
clone size: few
CDR3 DNA: TGTGCCAGCAGCTTAGTAGGCGGACTAAATTCACCCCTCCACTTT
CDR3 protein: CASSLVGGLNSPLHF

CDR3 length: 14
V gene: TRBV5-1
D gene: TRBD1
J gene: TRBJ1-1
clone size: NA
CDR3 DNA: TGCGCCAGCAGCATACAGGGGGCCGGCACTGAAGCTTTCTTT
CDR3 protein: CASSIQGAGTEAFF

CDR3 length: 15
V gene: TRBV5-1
D gene: NA
J gene: TRBJ1-1
clone size: once
CDR3 DNA: TGCGCCAGCAGCTTGAATGCGGGGCCGGGCACTGAAGCTTTCTTT
CDR3 protein: CASSLNAGPGTEAFF

CDR3 length: 11
V gene: TRBV7-6
D gene: NA
J gene: TRBJ2-5
clone size: NA
CDR3 DNA: TGTGCCAGCAGCTTAACAGAGACCCAGTACTTC
CDR3 protein: CASSLTETQYF

CDR3 length: 13
V gene: TRBV4-2
D gene: NA
J gene: TRBJ1-6
clone size: few
CDR3 DNA: TGTGCCAGCAGCCAAAACAGGGACCCACCCCTCCACTTT
CDR3 protein: CASSQNRDPPLHF

CDR3 length: 15
V gene: TRBV9
D gene: NA
J gene: TRBJ2-1
clone size: NA
CDR3 DNA: TGTGCCAGCAGCCGGAGAAGCGAACAGGCAAATGAGCAGTTCTTC
CDR3 protein: CASSRRSEQANEQFF

CDR3 length: 13
V gene: TRBV5-1
D gene: NA
J gene: TRBJ1-1
clone size: NA
CDR3 DNA: TGCGCCAGCAGCGAGCAGGTGAACACTGAAGCTTTCTTT
CDR3 protein: CASSEQVNTEAFF

CDR3 length: 12
V gene: TRBV29-1
D gene: NA
J gene: TRBJ2-5
clone size: NA
CDR3 DNA: TGCAGCGTTGTCGCCGGGGAGGAGACCCAGTACTTC
CDR3 protein: CSVVAGEETQYF

CDR3 length: 16
V gene: TRBV9
D gene: NA
J gene: TRBJ2-2
clone size: NA
CDR3 DNA: TGTGCCAGCAGCGTATTACCTACTACCAAGACCGGGGAGCTGTTTTTT
CDR3 protein: CASSVLPTTKTGELFF

CDR3 length: 14
V gene: TRBV9
D gene: NA
J gene: TRBJ2-2
clone size: NA
CDR3 DNA: TGTGCCAGCAGCGTAGTCGGGGGCACCGGGGAGCTGTTTTTT
CDR3 protein: CASSVVGGTGELFF

CDR3 length: 15
V gene: TRBV10-1
D gene: NA
J gene: TRBJ2-3
clone size: NA
CDR3 DNA: TGCGCCAGCAGTGAGTCCGCGGGCGGTACCGATACGCAGTATTTT
CDR3 protein: CASSESAGGTDTQYF

CDR3 length: 15
V gene: TRBV5-1
D gene: NA
J gene: TRBJ1-5
clone size: NA
CDR3 DNA: TGCGCCAGCAGCCCCGATATTGGGATATATCAGCCCCAGCATTTT
CDR3 protein: CASSPDIGIYQPQHF

CDR3 length: 14
V gene: TRBV2
D gene: NA
J gene: TRBJ1-4
clone size: NA
CDR3 DNA: TGTGCCAGCAGAATAGGGGCACCTAATGAAAAACTGTTTTTT
CDR3 protein: CASRIGAPNEKLFF

CDR3 length: 18
V gene: TRBV28
D gene: TRBD1
J gene: TRBJ1-4
clone size: NA
CDR3 DNA: TGTGCCAGCAGTATAGCGGGGACAGGGGTTACAACTAATGAAAAACTGTTTTTT
CDR3 protein: CASSIAGTGVTTNEKLFF

CDR3 length: 13
V gene: TRBV19
D gene: NA
J gene: TRBJ1-4
clone size: NA
CDR3 DNA: TGTGCCAGTGCCAGGGGTGTTGCTGAAAAACTGTTTTTT
CDR3 protein: CASARGVAEKLFF

CDR3 length: 13
V gene: TRBV30
D gene: NA
J gene: TRBJ2-5
clone size: NA
CDR3 DNA: TGTGCCTGGACAAACGTGGTGTCGGAGACCCAGTACTTC
CDR3 protein: CAWTNVVSETQYF

CDR3 length: 13
V gene: TRBV6-5
D gene: NA
J gene: TRBJ1-2
clone size: NA
CDR3 DNA: TGTGCCAGCAGTCCCCTGGGGCAGCTTGGCTACACCTTC
CDR3 protein: CASSPLGQLGYTF

CDR3 length: 12
V gene: TRBV28
D gene: NA
J gene: TRBJ1-2
clone size: once
CDR3 DNA: TGTGCCAGTTCACAGGGAGTCTATGGCTACACCTTC
CDR3 protein: CASSQGVYGYTF

CDR3 length: 14
V gene: TRBV2
D gene: TRBD1
J gene: TRBJ1-2
clone size: NA
CDR3 DNA: TGTGCCAGCAGTGCCCAGGGGGAGGTCGCTGGCTACACCTTC
CDR3 protein: CASSAQGEVAGYTF

CDR3 length: 13
V gene: TRBV3-1/TRBV3-2
D gene: TRBD1
J gene: TRBJ1-2
clone size: NA
CDR3 DNA: TGTGCCAGCAGCCAGACGACAGGGGACGGCTACACCTTC
CDR3 protein: CASSQTTGDGYTF

CDR3 length: 16
V gene: TRBV7-9
D gene: NA
J gene: TRBJ1-1
clone size: NA
CDR3 DNA: TGTGCCAGCAGCTTAATTTTTACGGACGGAAACACTGAAGCTTTCTTT
CDR3 protein: CASSLIFTDGNTEAFF

CDR3 length: 13
V gene: TRBV5-1
D gene: NA
J gene: TRBJ1-2
clone size: few
CDR3 DNA: TGCGCCAGCAGCTTGACAGGCGATTATGGCTACACCTTC
CDR3 protein: CASSLTGDYGYTF

CDR3 length: 15
V gene: TRBV5-4
D gene: NA
J gene: TRBJ1-6
clone size: once
CDR3 DNA: TGTGCCAGCAGCTTGTACTCCACAAGGGAATCACCCCTCCACTTT
CDR3 protein: CASSLYSTRESPLHF

CDR3 length: 15
V gene: TRBV7-9
D gene: TRBD1
J gene: TRBJ2-5
clone size: NA
CDR3 DNA: TGTGCCAGCAGCACCAGACAGGGCGGTGGAGAGACCCAGTACTTC
CDR3 protein: CASSTRQGGGETQYF

CDR3 length: 16
V gene: TRBV28
D gene: TRBD1
J gene: TRBJ2-3
clone size: NA
CDR3 DNA: TGTGCCAGCAGTTTACTCGGGACAGGGTTGACAGATACGCAGTATTTT
CDR3 protein: CASSLLGTGLTDTQYF

CDR3 length: 15
V gene: TRBV5-4
D gene: NA
J gene: TRBJ1-4
clone size: NA
CDR3 DNA: TGTGCCAGCAGCCAGACAGGTGCAACTAATGAAAAACTGTTTTTT
CDR3 protein: CASSQTGATNEKLFF

CDR3 length: 14
V gene: TRBV29-1
D gene: TRBD2
J gene: TRBJ2-3
clone size: NA
CDR3 DNA: TGCAGCGTTGAAGATCGGGAGGGCGCAGATACGCAGTATTTT
CDR3 protein: CSVEDREGADTQYF

CDR3 length: 15
V gene: TRBV5-1
D gene: NA
J gene: TRBJ2-1
clone size: NA
CDR3 DNA: TGCGCCAGCAGCTTGGACGGCGACTCCTACAATGAGCAGTTCTTC
CDR3 protein: CASSLDGDSYNEQFF

CDR3 length: 13
V gene: TRBV19
D gene: NA
J gene: TRBJ2-5
clone size: NA
CDR3 DNA: TGTGCCAGTACCTCGGACCATCAAGAGACCCAGTACTTC
CDR3 protein: CASTSDHQETQYF

CDR3 length: 16
V gene: TRBV5-4
D gene: TRBD1
J gene: TRBJ1-1
clone size: NA
CDR3 DNA: TGTGCCAGCAGCAGCCGGGACAGGGGGCGGGCCACTGAAGCTTTCTTT
CDR3 protein: CASSSRDRGRATEAFF

CDR3 length: 14
V gene: TRBV5-1
D gene: TRBD1
J gene: TRBJ1-2
clone size: NA
CDR3 DNA: TGCGCCAGCAGCTGGACAGGAGAAGACTATGGCTACACCTTC
CDR3 protein: CASSWTGEDYGYTF

CDR3 length: 17
V gene: TRBV20-1
D gene: TRBD2
J gene: TRBJ2-1
clone size: NA
CDR3 DNA: TGCAGTGCTAGTCGGCGTCCTAGCGGCAGCTCCTACAATGAGCAGTTCTTC
CDR3 protein: CSASRRPSGSSYNEQFF

CDR3 length: 13
V gene: TRBV29-1
D gene: NA
J gene: TRBJ2-5
clone size: NA
CDR3 DNA: TGCAGCGTTGAAAGGGGCGCGGGAGAGACCCAGTACTTC
CDR3 protein: CSVERGAGETQYF